A selection of T cell receptor beta chains follows, all from one sample in a study of blood T cell repertoires in COVID-19. Sequenced by immunoSEQ multiplex PCR; TCRdb stores in-frame clones only, minus some. The sample contains 350,000 to 550,000 clones, 87% of which appear only once. Source material: PBMCs or T cells enriched from blood (not recorded which). The receptors come from a woman aged 18-35 years with acute COVID-19. Each CDR3 is given with its conserved first and last residue. A D gene is named only where the DNA matches it firmly. Size is stated for part of the rows, as once, few or many counts, or as a class when the clone is expanded.

j_call v_call clone_size d_call cdr3_nt cdr3_aa
TRBJ2-7 TRBV12-3/TRBV12-4 - - TGTGCCAGCAGTTACCGACAGGCCTACGAGCAGTACTTC CASSYRQAYEQYF
TRBJ1-2 TRBV4-2 - - TGTGCCAGCAGCCCCCGAACAATGAACTATGGCTACACCTTC CASSPRTMNYGYTF
TRBJ2-3 TRBV10-3 - TRBD2 TGTGCCATCACTACTAGCGGGAGGGCCCTAGATACGCAGTATTTT CAITTSGRALDTQYF
TRBJ1-4 TRBV9 - - TGTGCCAGCAGCGTACGTAAGGGGGGGAACCCTAATGAAAAACTGTTTTTT CASSVRKGGNPNEKLFF
TRBJ1-1 TRBV19 - - TGTGCCAGTTCACTTTCTCAGGGTTTTGGCACTGAAGCTTTCTTT CASSLSQGFGTEAFF
TRBJ2-7 TRBV18 - - TGTGCCAGCTCACCGAGGAGCTCGGGCGAGCAGTACTTC CASSPRSSGEQYF
TRBJ2-7 TRBV6-5 once - TGTGCCAGCAGTCAAACCGGCGCAGGGGCCTACGAGCAGTACTTC CASSQTGAGAYEQYF
TRBJ2-7 TRBV5-6 - TRBD1 TGTGCCAGCAGCCCACAGATAAGACAGGGGGCATGGGAGCAGTACTTC CASSPQIRQGAWEQYF
TRBJ1-1 TRBV7-8 - - TGTGCCAGCAGCTTAGATTTCTGGAGTGAGGGAGTGGTTGGCACTGAAGCTTTCTTT CASSLDFWSEGVVGTEAFF
TRBJ2-7 TRBV6-1 - TRBD1 TGTGCCAGCAGTGAACCTTGGACAGGGGGAAACGAGCAGTACTTC CASSEPWTGGNEQYF
TRBJ1-3 TRBV3-1/TRBV3-2 - - TGTGCCAGCAGCCAAGAAGGGAGGGGCTCTGGAAACACCATATATTTT CASSQEGRGSGNTIYF
TRBJ1-2 TRBV6-5 - - TGTGCCAGCAGTACCCTCCGGGCAGGGCATGGCTACACCTTC CASSTLRAGHGYTF
TRBJ2-7 TRBV5-1 - TRBD1 TGCGCCAGCAGCTTGACAGGGGGAAACTACGAGCAGTACTTC CASSLTGGNYEQYF
TRBJ2-1 TRBV28 - TRBD2 TGTGCCAGCAGTGCCGGGACTAGAAATAGGGATGAGCAGTTCTTC CASSAGTRNRDEQFF
TRBJ1-2 TRBV9 - - TGTGCCAGCAGCGTAGCTCAGGGGCCCTTTTATGGCTACACCTTC CASSVAQGPFYGYTF
TRBJ1-5 TRBV5-4 - TRBD1 TGTGCCAGCAGGGACGGACAGGATAGCAATCAGCCCCAGCATTTT CASRDGQDSNQPQHF
TRBJ2-1 TRBV5-1 - - TGCGCCAGCAGCCACCAGGGTTATACCTACAATGAGCAGTTCTTC CASSHQGYTYNEQFF
TRBJ1-5 TRBV12-3/TRBV12-4 - - TGTGCCAGCAGTTTGACGGGTAATCAGCCCCAGCATTTT CASSLTGNQPQHF
TRBJ2-1 TRBV30 - TRBD2 TGTGCCTGGACATCGGGGGGGTCCAATGAGCAGTTCTTC CAWTSGGSNEQFF
TRBJ1-6 TRBV7-3 - TRBD1 TGTGCCAGCAGCCCATCGACAGGGAACTCACCCCTCCACTTT CASSPSTGNSPLHF
TRBJ1-5 TRBV30 - - TGTGCCTGGAAGGCCGCTGACAGGATTTCTAATCAGCCCCAGCATTTT CAWKAADRISNQPQHF
TRBJ2-7 TRBV4-3 once - TGCGCCAGCAGCCAAGAGCGACACATCTACGAGCAGTACTTC CASSQERHIYEQYF
TRBJ2-3 TRBV5-4 - TRBD2 TGTGCCAGCAGCCGCCGGACTAGCGGCACAGATACGCAGTATTTT CASSRRTSGTDTQYF
TRBJ2-7 TRBV7-9 - TRBD2 TGTGCCAGCAGCTTAGATGGCGGGAGGTTCACCTACGAGCAGTACTTC CASSLDGGRFTYEQYF
TRBJ2-2 TRBV7-7 - - TGTGCTAGCAGCTTTCGGCTTGAGGGCCCCGGGGAGCTGTTTTTT CASSFRLEGPGELFF
TRBJ1-1 TRBV24-1 - - TGTGCCACCAGGGAGACAGGGAACACTGAAGCTTTCTTT CATRETGNTEAFF
TRBJ2-1 TRBV3-1/TRBV3-2 - TRBD1 TGTGCCAGCAGCCTCCGAGGGGCAGGGGGTTACAATGAGCAGTTCTTC CASSLRGAGGYNEQFF
TRBJ1-1 TRBV11-2 - TRBD1 TGTGCCAGCAGCACCTTCAGGGGGCCCATGAACACTGAAGCTTTCTTT CASSTFRGPMNTEAFF
TRBJ1-5 TRBV7-9 - - TGTGCCAGCAGCTTACGGGGTAATGGGAGCAATCAGCCCCAGCATTTT CASSLRGNGSNQPQHF
TRBJ2-5 TRBV6-5 few - TGTGCCAGCAGCCCGTACGGGGGAAACCAAGAGACCCAGTACTTC CASSPYGGNQETQYF
TRBJ2-3 TRBV9 - TRBD2 TGTGCCAGCAGCGTAGGATTTAGCGGGGGGCTCACAGATACGCAGTATTTT CASSVGFSGGLTDTQYF
TRBJ2-3 TRBV10-1 - - TGCGCCAGCAGTGGAGTACTCCTCACAGATACGCAGTATTTT CASSGVLLTDTQYF
TRBJ2-7 TRBV7-2 - - TGTGCCAGCAGCTTAAAGACATACTCCTACGAGCAGTACTTC CASSLKTYSYEQYF
TRBJ1-5 TRBV5-5 - - TGTGCCAGCACCACCTCCGGGGTTAGCCTCCAGCCCCAGCATTTT CASTTSGVSLQPQHF
TRBJ2-4 TRBV27 - - TGTGCCAGTTCAGATCTTCTAGCCAAAAACATTCAGTACTTC CASSDLLAKNIQYF
TRBJ2-3 TRBV15 - - TGTGCCACCAGCAGAGTCACGGTTGATACGCAGTATTTT CATSRVTVDTQYF
TRBJ1-4 TRBV27 - TRBD1 TGTGCCAGCAGTAGGACAGGGGGCAATGAAAAACTGTTTTTT CASSRTGGNEKLFF
TRBJ2-5 TRBV5-1 - - TGCGCCAGCAGCTTGGGCAGGGCCCCACTTCCCCAAGAGACCCAGTACTTC CASSLGRAPLPQETQYF
TRBJ2-7 TRBV5-5 - - TGTGCCAGCAGCTCGAGAGGCGATTCCTACGAGCAGTACTTC CASSSRGDSYEQYF
TRBJ1-2 TRBV11-3 - TRBD1 TGTGCCAGCCCCGAGACAGGGAGCTATGGCTACACCTTC CASPETGSYGYTF
TRBJ2-1 TRBV2 - - TGTGCCAGCAGTGAAGTCGGGTACAATGAGCAGTTCTTC CASSEVGYNEQFF
TRBJ1-1 TRBV15 - TRBD1 TGTGCCACCAGCAGAGATTCTGACAGGGACAGGCGAGGAGGTGAAGCTTTCTTT CATSRDSDRDRRGGEAFF
TRBJ2-7 TRBV3-1/TRBV3-2 - - TGTGCCAGCAGCCACCACACAGGGTTGCACGAGCAGTACTTC CASSHHTGLHEQYF
TRBJ2-1 TRBV5-1 - TRBD2 TGCGCCAGCAGCACCGGACTAGCGGGCCCCTCCTACAATGAGCAGTTCTTC CASSTGLAGPSYNEQFF
TRBJ2-3 TRBV18 - TRBD2 TGTGCCAGCTCACCACGAGCGGGAGGGCTCTCAGATACGCAGTATTTT CASSPRAGGLSDTQYF
TRBJ1-2 TRBV12-3/TRBV12-4 - TRBD1 TGTGCCAGCAGTTTAGGGACAGGAGACGGCTACACCTTC CASSLGTGDGYTF
TRBJ2-7 TRBV27 - TRBD2 TGTGCCAGCAGTCTAATTAGCGGGAACCCCTACGAGCAGTACTTC CASSLISGNPYEQYF
TRBJ1-3 TRBV7-2 - - TGTGCCAGCAGCTTGTTTGGATCTCGAGGTGGAAACACCATATATTTT CASSLFGSRGGNTIYF
TRBJ1-1 TRBV28 - - TGTGCCAGCAGTTTGGAGCCTCGAAGGACTGAAGCTTTCTTT CASSLEPRRTEAFF
TRBJ2-7 TRBV7-8 - TRBD1 TGTGCCAGCAGCTTAGTAGCGTATGACAGGGTGAGGGAGCAGTACTTC CASSLVAYDRVREQYF
TRBJ2-5 TRBV5-8 - TRBD2 TGTGCCAGCAGCTTTAAGCGGGGGGCGAGGCTTCAAGAGACCCAGTACTTC CASSFKRGARLQETQYF
TRBJ2-1 TRBV19 - - TGTGCCAGTAGTATTCCCCCTAGCCCGGAGCAGTTCTTC CASSIPPSPEQFF